This T cell receptor beta chain is from a study of CD8+ T cells in alopecia areata. RNA extraction and reverse transcription yielded cDNA as sequencing template. Generated by immunoSEQ multiplex PCR, the TCRdb table keeps only in-frame clones and is missing some. The sample contains 200,000 or so clones, roughly 64% of which appear only once. In this sample, this clone turned up once. Treatment specified: oral pan-JAK inhibitor, 5-10 mg twice daily. The sequence was obtained from a human donor with alopecia areata. Source: CD4+ T cells sorted from blood, taken at week 24, from a patient treated with tofacitinib.

DNA of the CDR3: TGTGCCATCAAGCCGGGACTAGATATTTACGAGCAGTACTTC. Its translation: CAIKPGLDIYEQYF. V is TRBV10-3 and J is TRBJ2-7; TRBD2 matches at 8 bases. CDR3 length equals 14 residues. Germline-derived CDR1 and CDR2 are ENHRY and SYGVKD. Unmatched junction bases numbered 9, after V lost 7 bases and J lost 4 bases.